The 15 T cell receptor beta chains presented below share a single source sample, sequenced in a study of T cell repertoires in cytomegalovirus infection. Their antigen targets remain unknown. TCRdb passed the reads through MiXCR, listing each CDR3 protein once. The table has roughly 860,000 distinct CDR3 sequences, approximately 32% seen once. Sequencing used cultured CD8+ T cells from PBMCs, obtained from culture after CMV antigen stimulation. The source of these receptors is a human donor in good health (CMV status not recorded). Some clones in this sample may be carry-over from other donors' samples.

The chain combines TRBV27 with TRBJ2-7, with 9 bases lining up with TRBD1. The germline gives CDR1 MNHEY, CDR2 SMNVEV (reference sequence). Trimming cost V 4 bases and J 3 bases; bases outside gene matches: 1. The CDR3 contains 13 residues. The CDR3: CASSYRGLYEQYF. The CDR3 bases are TGTGCCAGCAGTTACAGGGGGCTCTACGAGCAGTACTTC.

As to this clonotype: This may arise from a read error, as a much more abundant clone is one base away. This chain connects TRBV7-8 to TRBJ2-7; 9 nucleotides align to TRBD2. Germline V gene lookup returns CDR1 SGHVS and CDR2 FQNEAQ. There are 18 residues in the CDR3. CDR3 sequence reads: CVSSLEGGLAGPSYEQYV. The CDR3 DNA reads as TGTGTCAGCAGCTTAGAAGGTGGGCTAGCGGGGCCCTCCTACGAGCAGTACGTC.

This clonotype appeared a few times. The chain recombines TRBV6-1 with TRBJ2-7; D is ambiguous. The CDR3 has 15 amino acids. Trimming shortened V by 2 bases and J by 2 bases, and 13 bases separated the two germline ends. The germline gives CDR1 MNHNS, CDR2 SASEGT. CDR3 bases: TGTGCCAGCAGTGAACGGTCCTATAATCCCTACGAGCAGTACGTC. Amino acid sequence: CASSERSYNPYEQYV.

A word on this clonotype: One base away lies a much larger clone, so this may be a sequencing read error. CDR3 sequence reads: CASSSLGVDTEAFF. In nucleotides, the CDR3 is TGTGCCAGCAGCTCCCTTGGGGTTGACACTGAAGCTTTCTTT. J is TRBJ1-1 and V is TRBV7-2; D not certain. Germline lookup yields CDR1 SGHTA and CDR2 FQGNSA. The V end was cut by 4 bases, the J end by 3 bases, with 12 bases between. The CDR3 length is 14 residues. Drawing the rest from reference TRBV7-2 and TRBJ1-1, the complete variable domain is GAGVSQSPSNKVTEKGKDVELRCDPISGHTALYWYRQSLGQGLEFLIYFQGNSAPDKSGLPSDRFSAERTGGSVSTLTIQRTQQEDSAVYLCASSSLGVDTEAFFGQGTRLTVV.

The chain couples TRBV15 to TRBJ2-3, with TRBD2 as a possible D gene (6 bases). CDR1 is LNHNV and CDR2 is YYDKDF in the germline V gene (reference sequence). The V and J ends lost 3 bases and 2 bases respectively, with 9 bases between them. The CDR3 runs to 14 residues. Here the CDR3 DNA reads TGTGCCACCAGCAGTGCGGGATACACAGATACGCAGTATTTT. It codes for CATSSAGYTDTQYF.

CDR3 nucleotides: TGTGCCAGCAGCAACGGGGGACTCCTTCCTACACATGAGCAGTTCTTC. This sequence encodes CASSNGGLLPTHEQFF. The chain joins TRBV13 to TRBJ2-1; weak D call: TRBD2 (6 bases). The CDR3 has 16 residues. Germline V gene data show CDR1 as PRHDT and CDR2 as FYEKMQ (reference sequence). V lost 5 bases and J lost 8, with 22 bases in between. Drawing the rest from reference TRBV13 and TRBJ2-1, the complete variable domain is AAGVIQSPRHLIKEKRETATLKCYPIPRHDTVYWYQQGPGQDPQFLISFYEKMQSDKGSIPDRFSAQQFSDYHSELNMSSLELGDSALYFCASSNGGLLPTHEQFFGPGTRLTVL.

The sample holds a few counts of this clonotype. The rearrangement uses TRBV19 and TRBJ2-1; D uncertain. The CDR3 extends over 15 amino acids. V lost 9 bases, J lost 0 bases, and 15 bases lay in between. The germline V gene encodes CDR1 LNHDA and CDR2 SQIVND (reference sequence). The CDR3 DNA sequence: TGTGCCAGCCGCAGTGAGTCGAGCTCCTACAATGAGCAGTTCTTC. Protein: CASRSESSSYNEQFF.

This chain uses TRBV27 with TRBJ1-2; 9 bases map to TRBD1. There are 15 residues in the CDR3. Germline values: CDR1 MNHEY, CDR2 SMNVEV (reference sequence). V shed 4 bases, J shed 6 bases, and the junction held 9 bases outside the gene matches. CDR3 residues: CASSSRDREADGYTF. The CDR3 bases are TGTGCCAGCAGTTCCCGGGACAGGGAGGCGGATGGCTACACCTTC.

This clonotype was found many times. V and J are TRBV7-9 and TRBJ1-2, with D uncertain. Germline V gene data show CDR1 as SEHNR and CDR2 as FQNEAQ (reference sequence). There are 15 residues in the CDR3. V lost 5 bases and J lost 2, with 15 bases in between. The CDR3 nucleotides read TGTGCCAGCAGCGGGCGGTCTCTACAGAACTATGGCTACACCTTC. Translating gives CASSGRSLQNYGYTF.

This clonotype was seen a handful of times. The V call is TRBV19, the J call TRBJ1-1; no definite D call. Germline V gene lookup returns CDR1 LNHDA and CDR2 SQIVND (reference sequence). The CDR3 spans 11 residues. The ends were cut back, 4 bases at V and 4 bases at J, with 4 bases in the middle. The CDR3 is CASSKSTEAFF. The CDR3 coding sequence is TGTGCCAGTAGTAAGAGCACTGAAGCTTTCTTT.

This clonotype was counted a few times. The rearrangement links TRBV6-2 or TRBV6-3 to TRBJ1-1; 7 bases map to TRBD1. CDR1 is MNHEY and CDR2 is SVGEGT in the germline V gene. After removal of 4 bases from V and 6 bases from J, the junction contained 8 bases not matched to a gene. CDR3 size: 14 residues. CDR3 nucleotide sequence: TGTGCCAGCAGTTGGTCGACAGGGAGGGCTGAAGCTTTCTTT. This codes for CASSWSTGRAEAFF.

This clonotype was seen many times. The rearrangement joins TRBV7-8 to TRBJ2-5; D remains ambiguous. The CDR3 consists of 11 residues. Germline V CDR1 and CDR2: SGHVS, FQNEAQ. Trimming stripped 5 bases from V and 10 bases from J, with 11 bases between. The CDR3 protein is CASSRTFDQYF. The CDR3, as DNA: TGTGCCAGCAGCCGGACCTTCGACCAGTACTTC.

Within the sample, this clonotype is medium-sized (0.01 to 0.1%). The chain is built from TRBV7-8 and TRBJ2-3; D is ambiguous. The germline V gene encodes CDR1 SGHVS and CDR2 FQNEAQ. The length of the CDR3 is 12 residues. Trimming removed 6 bases from V and 2 bases from J, with 6 bases in between. The CDR3 here is CASRDITDTQYF. The CDR3 nucleotides read TGTGCCAGCAGGGATATCACAGATACGCAGTATTTT.

This chain joins TRBV12-5 and TRBJ1-6; the D gene is possibly TRBD1 (5 bases). This CDR3 spans 15 amino acids. Germline lookup yields CDR1 LGHNT and CDR2 FRNRAP. The V end was cut by 2 bases, the J end by 3 bases, with 8 bases between. The CDR3 DNA is TGTGCTAGTGGTTTGCTGGACATCTATAATTCACCCCTCCACTTT. Translation: CASGLLDIYNSPLHF.

J is TRBJ2-5 and V is TRBV12-3 or TRBV12-4; no reliable D call. The V end lost 4 bases, the J end lost 0 bases, and 9 bases lay between the germline ends. The CDR3 sequence is 14 residues long. The CDR3 nucleotides read TGTGCCAGCAGTTCGTCCACACACCAAGAGACCCAGTACTTC. Its protein product is CASSSSTHQETQYF.